This T cell receptor beta chain was found in a study of blood T cell repertoires in COVID-19. Across the whole study: Material from acute and convalescent COVID-19 was sourced from the United States, Italy and Spain.

Germline V lookup: CDR1 MNHEY, CDR2 SVGAGI. There are 14 residues in the CDR3. The J segment lost 2 bases and the V segment lost 2 bases, leaving 0 bases of the junction unmatched. Source study methods: Using reference gene primer amplification, nucleated cell counts were estimated. TCRdb's copy holds only in-frame clones and misses some; the assay was immunoSEQ multiplex PCR. For V, J and clone size, that table is used; D and trimming come from the DNA. The sample includes 450,000 or so clones, about 90% seen only once; the top ten take 0.8% to 0.85%. Worth noting for this clone: Other DNA sequences from this sample encode an identical CDR3 as well.

Sequencing used peripheral blood. The genes are TRBV6-5 and TRBJ2-7, with 10 bases matching TRBD1. The clonotype comes from a man aged 18 to 30 with COVID-19, enrolled during active disease. The CDR3 spells CASSYGQGAYEQYF. The CDR3 bases are TGTGCCAGCAGTTACGGACAGGGGGCCTACGAGCAGTACTTC.